Sequencing of this TCR delta chain was carried out in a study of human gamma delta and Vdelta1 T cells (dated by TCRdb to between 2017 and 2018). In the study overall: In this study, the researchers looked at Delta One T cells, which are Vd1+ gamma-delta T cells, to see how well they work as cytotoxic effectors against acute myeloid leukemia.

CDR1 is given as TSWWSYY and CDR2 as QGS, both from the germline V gene. The V end loses 2 bases and the J end loses 0 bases, and a stretch of 10 bases separates them. The cysteine opens and the phenylalanine closes a CDR3 of 15 amino acids. Just the 45-base CDR3 DNA is kept, in frame starting at base 1. The library was made by PCR. The instrument given in TCRdb is Illumina MiSeq. Via CATT, TCRdb reprocessed the public reads, and rows with identical DNA were then joined. The sample table contains thousands of delta-chain clones; only one count was recorded for over 30% of them. The top ten clonotypes cover around 5.9% of the sample. What the work shows at the level of the full study, not this receptor alone: Polyclonality and broad cytotoxic targeting of acute myeloid leukemia were reported for Delta One T cells.

The sample holds a few counts of this clone. Its antigen is not yet known. No clone much larger than this one lies a single base away; base qualities are absent. This receptor was obtained from a human donor in good health. Input material: Vdelta1 gamma-delta T cells from blood grown in culture (DOT cells). This sample's cell subset or site label indicates: Delta One T cells, in vitro expanded/differentiated Vd1+ gamma-delta T cells. The V gene is TRDV1 and the J gene is TRDJ1; TRDD3 is perhaps the D gene, given 5 matching bases. The bases are TGTGCTCTTGGGGAAGTAGTGGGATACACCGATAAACTCATCTTT. This yields the protein CALGEVVGYTDKLIF.